A single sample gave rise to the 21 T cell receptor beta chains below, sequenced in a study of cytomegalovirus exposure and HLA in healthy donors. With 60 Vbeta and 13 Jbeta primers, the PCR was carried out. TCRdb keeps only in-frame clones here, not all; method: immunoSEQ multiplex PCR. The sample shows some 160,000 clones, more than 60% of them seen only once. Sequenced: PBMCs. These receptors were taken from a woman aged 25-40 years in good health and CMV-seronegative.

The J gene is TRBJ2-7, the V gene TRBV5-1; tentatively, D is TRBD2 (5 bases). V lost 4 bases to trimming and J lost 2 bases, with 16 bases between them. The CDR3 totals 15 residues. Looked up from germline, CDR1 is SGHRS and CDR2 is YFSETQ. The CDR3 sequence is CASSLGLQLAYEQYF. The DNA of the CDR3 is TGCGCCAGCAGCCTCGGACTGCAATTGGCCTACGAGCAGTACTTC.

This clone has more than one count but fewer than ten. The V gene is TRBV11-2, the J gene TRBJ2-7; 7 nucleotides agree with TRBD1. The ends lost 10 bases at V and 5 bases at J; junction bases unmatched: 11. The CDR3 has 13 residues. Germline CDR1 is SGHAT and CDR2 is FQNNGV. CDR3: CATRLTGANEQYF. The DNA of the CDR3 is TGTGCCACAAGACTAACAGGGGCCAACGAGCAGTACTTC.

The CDR3 bases are TGCGCCAGCAGCTTGGAGCGGGCAGATACGCAGTATTTT. Translation gives CASSLERADTQYF. The V and J genes are TRBV5-1 and TRBJ2-3; TRBD2 might be the D (6 bases). The CDR3 has 13 amino acids. Germline V lookup: CDR1 SGHRS, CDR2 YFSETQ. V was cut by 0 bases and J by 4 bases, with 6 bases left in between.

This clone was observed a few times. V and J are TRBV7-8 and TRBJ2-5; the D gene is possibly TRBD2 (5 bases). The length of the CDR3 is 13 residues. From germline, CDR1 is SGHVS and CDR2 FQNEAQ. The V gene lost 7 bases and the J gene lost 2 bases, with 11 bases spanning the gap. Here the CDR3 reads CASTGRTQETQYF. The DNA of the CDR3 is TGTGCCAGCACAGGACGGACTCAAGAGACCCAGTACTTC. Variable domain in full (rest from reference TRBV7-8 and TRBJ2-5): GAGVSQSPRYKVAKRGQDVALRCDPISGHVSLFWYQQALGQGPEFLTYFQNEAQLDKSGLPSDRFFAERPEGSVSTLKIQRTQQEDSAVYLCASTGRTQETQYFGPGTRLLVL.

This sequence joins TRBV7-2 and TRBJ2-1, with 7 bases identical to TRBD1. In germline, CDR1 is SGHTA, CDR2 FQGNSA. The CDR3 is 14 residues long. V lost 5 bases to trimming and J lost 6 bases; unmatched junction nucleotides: 7. The CDR3 DNA sequence: TGTGCCAGCAGCCCGCGACAGGGACCCAATGAGCAGTTCTTC. Protein product: CASSPRQGPNEQFF.

On this clone itself: This CDR3 is also generated by other DNA sequences in the sample. The gene calls are TRBV18 and TRBJ2-7; weak D call: TRBD2 (5 bases). This CDR3 region has 14 residues. Per the germline V gene, CDR1 is KGHSH and CDR2 is LQKENI. V gave up 0 bases and J gave up 2 bases, with 8 bases separating them. The CDR3 coding sequence is TGTGCCAGCTCACCACCGAGCGGCCCCTACGAGCAGTACTTC. Translation gives CASSPPSGPYEQYF.

This chain uses TRBV6-1 with TRBJ2-3; 7 positions agree with TRBD1. V lost 5 bases to trimming and J lost 1 base; unmatched junction nucleotides: 6. In germline, CDR1 is MNHNS, CDR2 SASEGT. This CDR3 region has 15 residues. The CDR3 protein is CASSSQGGGTDTQYF. DNA of the CDR3: TGTGCCAGCAGTTCCCAAGGGGGCGGCACAGATACGCAGTATTTT.

The chain employs TRBV29-1 and TRBJ1-5; 9 bases fit TRBD1. Germline V CDR1 and CDR2: SQVTM, ANQGSEA. The V segment lost 4 bases and the J segment 11 bases; nucleotides outside the gene matches: 9. CDR3 size: 13 residues. The CDR3 spells CSVGQGVGRAQHF. The CDR3 region has the DNA TGCAGCGTTGGACAGGGGGTCGGGAGGGCCCAGCATTTT.

The rearrangement links TRBV27 to TRBJ1-4, with D hard to call. V dropped 0 bases and J dropped 8 bases, with 13 bases sitting between them. Per the germline V gene, CDR1 is MNHEY and CDR2 is SMNVEV (reference sequence). The CDR3 loop spans 15 amino acids. CDR3 loop: CASSLSMRRVEKLFF. In DNA, the CDR3 is TGTGCCAGCAGTTTATCGATGAGGAGGGTCGAAAAACTGTTTTTT.

To note about this clone: The same CDR3 is also encoded by other DNA sequences in this sample. CDR3 nucleotide sequence: TGTGCCTGGAGTAGGGGATTGGAAGAGACCCAGTACTTC. Its protein is CAWSRGLEETQYF. This sequence joins TRBV30 and TRBJ2-5; D possibly corresponds to TRBD1 (5 bases). This CDR3 has 13 amino acids. With 2 bases removed from V and 3 bases from J, the gap between germline ends came to 10 bases. CDR1 and CDR2 from the germline V gene are GTSNPN and SVGIG (reference sequence).

The V gene is TRBV2, the J gene TRBJ1-1, with D possibly being TRBD1 (6 bases). CDR1 and CDR2 (germline): SNHLY, FYNNEI. CDR3 size: 12 residues. The ends were cut back, 6 bases at V and 12 bases at J, with 17 bases in the middle. CDR3 in amino acids: CASSPRAGVPFF. CDR3 sequence (DNA): TGTGCCAGCAGCCCCCGGGCAGGGGTACCTTTCTTT.

This clone was counted once. V usage is TRBV27 and J usage is TRBJ2-3; TRBD1 matches 7 bases. From germline, CDR1 is MNHEY and CDR2 SMNVEV (reference sequence). This CDR3 is built from 13 residues. V lost 6 bases to trimming and J lost 4 bases; unmatched junction nucleotides: 4. The CDR3 loop reads CASRKTGADTQYF. The CDR3 bases are TGTGCCAGCAGAAAAACAGGGGCAGATACGCAGTATTTT.

The gene calls are TRBV5-1 and TRBJ2-7; 8 bases are a match to TRBD1. V shed 4 bases and J 3 bases; nucleotides not matched to a gene: 6. The CDR3 is 14 residues long. The germline V gene has CDR1 SGHRS and CDR2 YFSETQ. This chain's CDR3 is CASSDRGGVYEQYF. In DNA form, the CDR3 reads TGCGCCAGCAGCGACAGGGGAGGTGTCTACGAGCAGTACTTC.

The chain joins TRBV2 to TRBJ1-1, with a weak D call TRBD1 (6 bases). This CDR3 has 12 residues. Germline V gene data show CDR1 as SNHLY and CDR2 as FYNNEI. V was pared by 7 bases and J by 6 bases, with 12 bases between. CDR3: CASTGARAEAFF. The CDR3 DNA is TGTGCCAGCACAGGGGCGCGCGCTGAAGCTTTCTTT.

This chain uses TRBV18 with TRBJ2-5; D not resolved. V was pared by 3 bases and J by 4 bases, with 9 bases between. Germline CDR1 reads KGHSH; CDR2 reads LQKENI. The length of the CDR3 is 13 residues. In DNA, the CDR3 is TGTGCCAGCTCACCGAGCAACCTAGAGACCCAGTACTTC. It yields the protein CASSPSNLETQYF.

This clone was seen once. V gene TRBV15 combines with J gene TRBJ1-2; D is unclear. V dropped 7 bases and J dropped 8 bases, with 17 bases sitting between them. The CDR3 spans 13 residues. Germline values: CDR1 LNHNV, CDR2 YYDKDF (reference sequence). This chain's CDR3 is CATKRSGRVGYTF. The CDR3 DNA is TGTGCCACCAAGAGGTCGGGGAGGGTCGGCTACACCTTC.

The chain joins TRBV5-6 to TRBJ2-1; weak D call: TRBD2 (6 bases). CDR1 is SGHDT, CDR2 YYEEEE, per germline. V was trimmed by 1 base and J by 15 bases, leaving 14 bases between them. The CDR3 totals 12 residues. Here the CDR3 reads CASSLQEGPGFF. CDR3 DNA: TGTGCCAGCAGCTTGCAGGAGGGCCCGGGGTTCTTC.

This chain joins TRBV7-2 and TRBJ1-2; the match to TRBD1 covers 9 bases. The CDR3 contains 14 residues. The germline CDR1 and CDR2 sequences are SGHTA and FQGNSA. Trimming took 4 bases from V and 3 from J; bases not matched to a gene: 3. The CDR3 DNA is TGTGCCAGCAGCTCCGGGACAGGGTACTATGGCTACACCTTC. Translated, it gives CASSSGTGYYGYTF.

The CDR3 DNA reads TGTGCCTGGACGCGACAGGGGGGCACTGAAGCTTTCTTT. Protein: CAWTRQGGTEAFF. This sequence joins TRBV30 and TRBJ1-1; 9 nucleotides match TRBD1. CDR1 is GTSNPN, CDR2 SVGIG, per germline (reference sequence). With 4 bases clipped from V and 4 bases from J, the junction kept 4 bases outside the gene matches. CDR3 length: 13 amino acids.

The V call is TRBV4-1, the J call TRBJ1-5; possible D gene TRBD1, 5 bases. The CDR3 sequence is 16 residues long. Germline CDR1 is MGHRA and CDR2 is YSYEKL. Trimming took off 0 bases at V and 1 base at J, with 10 bases between the two ends. DNA of the CDR3: TGCGCCAGCAGCCAAGAAATCCCAGGGAGCAATCAGCCCCAGCATTTT. It is translated as CASSQEIPGSNQPQHF.

This chain links TRBV21-1 with TRBJ1-1; the table calls TRBD1, which could not be checked here. TRBV21-1 is shown as a pseudogene. The CDR3 loop spans 18 amino acids. CDR3 region: CASSIGGHGPIPNTEAFF. In DNA, the CDR3 is TGTGCCAGCAGCATAGGGGGACATGGACCTATACCGAACACTGAAGCTTTCTTT.